Reported below is one T cell receptor beta chain. The target antigen is unknown. Primers for the PCR totalled 60 Vbeta and 13 Jbeta. Sequencing was performed with immunoSEQ multiplex PCR; in TCRdb, only in-frame clones are kept and a portion is missing. The sample has 74,000 or so clones, less than 80% seen once. The V end lost 3 bases, the J end lost 4 bases, and 12 bases lay between the germline ends. Germline CDR1 reads MNHEY; CDR2 reads SMNVEV (reference sequence). This CDR3 is 14 amino acids long. This sample was included in a study of cytomegalovirus exposure and HLA in healthy donors. Study conclusions and caveats: When the data were analyzed later, several of the most significant clusters appeared to be linked to common viral pathogens. Later, an analysis showed that TCR beta chains associated with HLA were more clonally expanded than others that were equally common. The number of N-insertions in an Asian-associated ancestry cluster was reportedly below the approximately 700-donor mean in a later analysis. The authors listed some 150 TCR beta chains as cytomegalovirus-associated.

The chain has TRBV27 and TRBJ1-1, with D hard to call. The source material was PBMCs. This TCR was recovered from a woman in her 40s in good health and CMV-seronegative. Here the CDR3 DNA reads TGTGCCAGCAGTTTGACCTGGCGGGGCACTGAAGCTTTCTTT. Its translation: CASSLTWRGTEAFF.